The clone carrying this T cell receptor (beta chain) was detected only once. This CDR3 contains 14 residues. Trimming shortened V by 0 bases and J by 2 bases, and 7 bases separated the two germline ends. Germline CDR1 reads GTSNPN; CDR2 reads SVGIG (reference sequence). The sample comes from a study of T cell responses to AZD1222 COVID-19 vaccine. Generated by immunoSEQ multiplex PCR, the TCRdb table keeps only in-frame clones and is missing some. This table holds 80,000 to 95,000 clones, less than 95% found once. Sequences were derived from peripheral blood, sampled 28 days after the second AZD1222 dose. The TCR sequence derives from an adult who received the AZD1222 COVID-19 vaccine. The genes are TRBV30 and TRBJ1-4; D not certain. The CDR3 reads CAWSVGGTNEKLFF. CDR3 nucleotide sequence: TGTGCCTGGAGTGTTGGAGGGACTAATGAAAAACTGTTTTTT.